This passage covers 3 T cell receptor beta chains from one sample sequenced in a study of T cells in localized non-small cell lung cancer. Produced via immunoSEQ multiplex PCR; TCRdb's table is partial and in-frame only. The sample contains 72,000 or so clones, just under 85% of which appear only once. The sequences come from peripheral blood, collected before any cancer treatment. The receptors were gathered from a female donor of 60 years or more with stage I lung adenocarcinoma.

This chain joins TRBV11-3 and TRBJ2-7; either TRBD1 or TRBD2 may fit D (5 bases each). This CDR3 spans 13 amino acids. CDR1 is SGHNT and CDR2 is YENEEA in the germline V gene. The ends were cut back, 5 bases at V and 4 bases at J, with 12 bases in the middle. CDR3 residues: CASSPGPTYEQYF. CDR3 in DNA: TGTGCCAGCAGCCCGGGACCGACTTACGAGCAGTACTTC.

CDR3 DNA sequence: TGTGCCAGCAGCGCCCGGGACAGTAGAAATCAGCCCCAGCATTTT. Translation: CASSARDSRNQPQHF. The chain uses TRBV11-2 and TRBJ1-5; TRBD1 matches at 7 bases. CDR3 size: 15 residues. Germline V gene data show CDR1 as SGHAT and CDR2 as FQNNGV. V was clipped by 5 bases and J by 4 bases; unmatched bases: 8.

The CDR3 DNA sequence: TGTGCCAGCAGTTTGCGGCCAGATACGCAGTATTTT. It encodes CASSLRPDTQYF. The chain uses TRBV6-1 and TRBJ2-3; D unclear. V lost 5 bases, J lost 4 bases, and 7 bases lay in between. Germline V gene sequence: CDR1 MNHNS, CDR2 SASEGT. This CDR3 is built from 12 residues.